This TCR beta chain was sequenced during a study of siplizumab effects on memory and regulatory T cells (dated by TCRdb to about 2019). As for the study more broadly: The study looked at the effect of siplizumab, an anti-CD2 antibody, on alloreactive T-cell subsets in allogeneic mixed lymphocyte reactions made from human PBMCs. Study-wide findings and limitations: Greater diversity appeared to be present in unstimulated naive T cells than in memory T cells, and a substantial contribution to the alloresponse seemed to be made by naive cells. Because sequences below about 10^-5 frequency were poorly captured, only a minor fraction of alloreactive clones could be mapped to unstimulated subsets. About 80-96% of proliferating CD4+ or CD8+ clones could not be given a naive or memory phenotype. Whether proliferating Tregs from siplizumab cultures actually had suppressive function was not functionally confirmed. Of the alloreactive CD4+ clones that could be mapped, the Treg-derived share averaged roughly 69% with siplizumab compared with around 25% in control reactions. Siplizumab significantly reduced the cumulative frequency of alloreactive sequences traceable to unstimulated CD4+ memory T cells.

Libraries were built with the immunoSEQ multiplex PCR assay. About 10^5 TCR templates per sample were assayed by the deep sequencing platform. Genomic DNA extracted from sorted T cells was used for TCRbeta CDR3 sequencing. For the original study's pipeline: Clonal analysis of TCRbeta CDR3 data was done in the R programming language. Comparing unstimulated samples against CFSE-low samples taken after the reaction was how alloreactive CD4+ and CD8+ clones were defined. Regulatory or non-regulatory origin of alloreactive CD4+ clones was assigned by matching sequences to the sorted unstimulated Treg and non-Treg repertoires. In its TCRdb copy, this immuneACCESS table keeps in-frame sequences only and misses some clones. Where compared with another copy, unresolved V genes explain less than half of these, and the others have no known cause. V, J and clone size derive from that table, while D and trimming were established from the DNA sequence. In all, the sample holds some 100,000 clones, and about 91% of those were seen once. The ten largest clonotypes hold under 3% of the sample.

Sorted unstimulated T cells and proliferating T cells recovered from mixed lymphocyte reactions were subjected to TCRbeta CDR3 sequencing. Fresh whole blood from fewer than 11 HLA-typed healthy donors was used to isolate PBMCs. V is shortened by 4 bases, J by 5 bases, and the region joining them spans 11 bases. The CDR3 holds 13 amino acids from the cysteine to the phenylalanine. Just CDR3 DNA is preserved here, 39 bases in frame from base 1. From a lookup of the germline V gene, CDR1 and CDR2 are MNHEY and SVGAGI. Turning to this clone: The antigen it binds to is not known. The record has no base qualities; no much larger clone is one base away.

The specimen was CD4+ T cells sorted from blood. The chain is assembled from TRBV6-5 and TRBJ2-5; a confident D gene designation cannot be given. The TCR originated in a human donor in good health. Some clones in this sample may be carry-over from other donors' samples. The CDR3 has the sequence CASSSLMDETQYF. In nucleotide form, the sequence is TGTGCCAGCAGTTCGCTCATGGATGAGACCCAGTACTTC.